Below, 30 T cell receptor beta chains from the same sample are listed, as sequenced in a study of OX40 agonist ivuxolimab in advanced cancers. Libraries were prepared by immunoSEQ multiplex PCR; TCRdb keeps only in-frame clonotypes and omits some of them. The sample includes about 70,000 clones, approximately 90% of them seen just once. This material consisted of CD4+ or CD8+ T cells sorted from blood, taken in a trial of the OX40 agonist ivuxolimab. The source is an adult with an advanced solid tumor such as melanoma, head and neck, liver or kidney cancer.

The chain joins TRBV11-2 to TRBJ2-3; perhaps TRBD2 as D (7 bases). CDR1 is SGHAT, CDR2 FQNNGV, per germline. The CDR3 has 17 amino acids. The V gene lost 0 bases and the J gene lost 3 bases, with 16 bases spanning the gap. In nucleotides, the CDR3 is TGTGCCAGCAGCTTAGACATACGGGGGGCGGGGACAGATACGCAGTATTTT. This encodes CASSLDIRGAGTDTQYF.

The V and J genes are TRBV2 and TRBJ1-4; D call uncertain. The CDR3 contains 15 residues. Between the trimmed V and J ends, which lost 5 bases and 8 bases, there was a span of 18 bases. Germline-derived CDR1 and CDR2 are SNHLY and FYNNEI. The CDR3 DNA is TGTGCCAGCAGTCCTTACACTGGGCGATCGGAAAAACTGTTTTTT. Protein sequence: CASSPYTGRSEKLFF.

V usage is TRBV6-5 and J usage is TRBJ2-5; possibly TRBD1 for D (6 bases). Germline loops: CDR1 MNHEY, CDR2 SVGAGI. Trimming removed 5 bases at V and 1 base at J, with 14 bases between. The CDR3 totals 15 residues. CDR3 in amino acids: CASSLQGRAQETQYF. The CDR3 DNA is TGTGCCAGCAGTCTCCAGGGGCGCGCCCAAGAGACCCAGTACTTC.

The chain recombines TRBV7-2 with TRBJ2-3; tentatively, D is TRBD2 (6 bases). Trimming removed 5 bases from V and 7 bases from J, with 13 bases in between. Germline V gene sequence: CDR1 SGHTA, CDR2 FQGNSA. This CDR3 comprises 13 residues. The chain's CDR3 is CASSPGLTNTQYF. The CDR3, as DNA: TGTGCCAGCAGCCCCGGACTAACCAATACGCAGTATTTT.

This rearrangement joins TRBV9 to TRBJ2-7; possible D gene TRBD2, 6 bases. V was trimmed by 2 bases and J by 6 bases, leaving 15 bases between them. The CDR3 length is 14 residues. Germline V gives CDR1 SGDLS, CDR2 YYNGEE. CDR3 sequence (DNA): TGTGCCAGCAGCGTTGAGACTAGTTTAGGCGAGCAGTACTTC. As protein: CASSVETSLGEQYF.

The chain combines TRBV11-2 with TRBJ2-1, with D possibly being TRBD2 (5 bases). The V and J ends lost 2 bases and 8 bases respectively, with 13 bases between them. CDR1 and CDR2 from the germline V gene are SGHAT and FQNNGV. The CDR3 has 14 residues. The CDR3, as DNA: TGTGCCAGCAGCTTATTCGGGATTGGGTATGAGCAGTTCTTC. Its translation is CASSLFGIGYEQFF.

This clone was recorded only once. V is TRBV5-1 and J is TRBJ2-1; D not certain. CDR1 and CDR2 (germline): SGHRS, YFSETQ. V was cut by 4 bases and J by 2 bases, with 13 bases left in between. The CDR3 has 15 residues. The chain's CDR3 is CASSVALGPYNEQFF. CDR3 nucleotides: TGCGCCAGCAGCGTCGCCTTAGGGCCCTACAATGAGCAGTTCTTC. Full variable domain (missing parts from reference TRBV5-1 and TRBJ2-1): KAGVTQTPRYLIKTRGQQVTLSCSPISGHRSVSWYQQTPGQGLQFLFEYFSETQRNKGNFPGRFSGRQFSNSRSEMNVSTLELGDSALYLCASSVALGPYNEQFFGPGTRLTVL.

The chain joins TRBV28 to TRBJ2-3, with a weak D call TRBD1 (6 bases). The V gene's germline CDR1 is MDHEN and CDR2 SYDVKM. The CDR3 contains 15 residues. The V and J ends lost 5 bases and 1 base respectively, with 13 bases between them. The CDR3 reads CASSVAGEGTDTQYF. Written as DNA, the CDR3 is TGTGCCAGCAGTGTCGCAGGGGAAGGCACAGATACGCAGTATTTT.

This chain links TRBV2 with TRBJ1-4; D remains ambiguous. Germline V gives CDR1 SNHLY, CDR2 FYNNEI. This CDR3 spans 13 amino acids. V was cut by 7 bases and J by 1 base, with 7 bases left in between. The CDR3 loop is CASTDVTNEKLFF. The CDR3 nucleotides are TGTGCCAGCACAGACGTAACTAATGAAAAACTGTTTTTT.

The genes are TRBV10-1 and TRBJ1-1, with 9 bases lining up with TRBD1. The V and J ends lost 7 bases and 6 bases, in that order; junction bases with no gene match: 21. CDR3 length equals 18 residues. Germline values: CDR1 WNHNN, CDR2 SYGVQD (reference sequence). CDR3 nucleotide sequence: TGCGCCAGCATACGGGACAGGGCACAAATATGTACCCTCTCTGAAGCTTTCTTT. Residues: CASIRDRAQICTLSEAFF.

This clone was recorded a few times. V gene TRBV7-2 combines with J gene TRBJ2-3; a weak D match, TRBD1 (6 bases). V shed 1 base and J shed 8 bases, with 10 bases lying between them. CDR3 length equals 13 residues. Per the germline V gene, CDR1 is SGHTA and CDR2 is FQGNSA. The DNA of the CDR3 is TGTGCCAGCAGCTTAGACAGGGTTGGTACGCAGTATTTT. Its translation: CASSLDRVGTQYF.

The chain employs TRBV27 and TRBJ1-5; perhaps TRBD1 as D (6 bases). This CDR3 is built from 17 residues. Germline assignment: CDR1 MNHEY and CDR2 SMNVEV (reference sequence). The ends were cut back, 4 bases at V and 2 bases at J, with 18 bases in the middle. Written as DNA, the CDR3 is TGTGCCAGCAGTTCGACCCCCCCCAGGGGTGGCAATCAGCCCCAGCATTTT. The encoded protein is CASSSTPPRGGNQPQHF.

CDR3 in amino acids: CASSIGDRDYEQYF. Written as DNA, the CDR3 is TGTGCCAGTAGTATAGGAGACAGGGACTACGAGCAGTACTTC. The chain recombines TRBV19 with TRBJ2-7, with 7 nucleotides matching TRBD1. The J segment lost 3 bases and the V segment lost 1 base, leaving 3 bases of the junction unmatched. CDR1 LNHDA and CDR2 SQIVND come from the germline V gene (reference sequence). There are 14 residues in the CDR3.

The rearrangement joins TRBV6-1 to TRBJ1-1; perhaps TRBD1 as D (5 bases). Germline loops: CDR1 MNHNS, CDR2 SASEGT. Trimming took 0 bases from V and 8 from J, leaving 7 bases between them. The CDR3 runs to 12 residues. In DNA, the CDR3 is TGTGCCAGCAGTGAAGCAGACAGAGAAGCTTTCTTT. This gives the protein CASSEADREAFF.

This clone showed up just a few times. Written as DNA, the CDR3 is TGTGCCAGCAGCTTGGCCCCAGGGCGGGGGTCACCCCTCCACTTT. As protein: CASSLAPGRGSPLHF. The chain carries TRBV5-5 and TRBJ1-6, with a possible D match to TRBD1 (5 bases). The CDR3 covers 15 residues. Germline values: CDR1 SGHKS, CDR2 YYEKEE (reference sequence). Trimming left V 0 bases short and J 10 bases short, with 14 bases between.

The chain uses TRBV28 and TRBJ2-7, with D possibly being TRBD2 (6 bases). CDR1 and CDR2 from the germline V gene are MDHEN and SYDVKM. The V and J ends lost 5 bases and 0 bases respectively, with 17 bases between them. CDR3 size: 16 residues. This CDR3 reads CASSDPAGGHSYEQYF. DNA of the CDR3: TGTGCCAGCAGTGACCCGGCAGGAGGGCACTCCTACGAGCAGTACTTC.

V is TRBV29-1 and J is TRBJ2-5; perhaps TRBD2 as D (5 bases). CDR3 length: 13 residues. Germline assignment: CDR1 SQVTM and CDR2 ANQGSEA. V was trimmed by 4 bases and J by 9 bases, leaving 18 bases between them. CDR3 in amino acids: CSVAPDSTGAQYF. The DNA for the CDR3 is TGCAGCGTTGCCCCGGACTCGACCGGGGCCCAGTACTTC.

The gene calls are TRBV7-9 and TRBJ1-1; D may be TRBD1 (6 bases). Trimming took off 7 bases at V and 0 bases at J, with 18 bases between the two ends. This CDR3 is 16 amino acids long. From germline, CDR1 is SEHNR and CDR2 FQNEAQ (reference sequence). The CDR3 sequence: CASTSAGAKMNTEAFF. Written as DNA, the CDR3 is TGTGCCAGCACTTCGGCGGGGGCGAAGATGAACACTGAAGCTTTCTTT.

V is TRBV7-2 and J is TRBJ2-1; D perhaps matches TRBD2 (7 bases). Trimming pared 7 bases from V and 8 bases from J, leaving 15 bases between. Germline V CDR1 and CDR2: SGHTA, FQGNSA. This CDR3 is 13 amino acids long. The CDR3 region is CASKGGASYEQFF. The CDR3 nucleotides are TGTGCCAGCAAGGGGGGGGCTAGCTATGAGCAGTTCTTC.

The genes are TRBV21-1 and TRBJ2-1. TRBV21-1 is given as a pseudogene. This CDR3 comprises 19 residues. The CDR3 sequence is CASNIMKPAPFFSYNEQFF. In DNA, the CDR3 is TGTGCCAGCAACATAATGAAGCCTGCCCCCTTTTTTTCCTACAATGAGCAGTTCTTC.

The chain has TRBV14 and TRBJ2-5, with 7 bases identical to TRBD1. J was trimmed by 4 bases and V by 4 bases; bases with no gene match: 12. The CDR3 is 16 amino acids. The germline V gene has CDR1 SGHDN and CDR2 FVKESK. CDR3 sequence: CASSRLRGQVGETQYF. Written as DNA, the CDR3 is TGTGCCAGCAGCCGCCTCCGCGGACAGGTCGGAGAGACCCAGTACTTC.

This clone was seen a few times. The chain links TRBV6-1 to TRBJ2-7, with unresolved D. V was cut by 5 bases and J by 7 bases, with 6 bases left in between. This CDR3 has 10 residues. CDR1 is MNHNS and CDR2 is SASEGT in the germline V gene. This CDR3 reads CASSLIEQYF. CDR3 sequence (DNA): TGTGCCAGCAGTTTAATAGAGCAGTACTTC.

The rearrangement uses TRBV5-6 and TRBJ2-3, with 9 positions matching TRBD1. The germline V gene has CDR1 SGHDT and CDR2 YYEEEE. V shed 6 bases and J 2 bases; nucleotides not matched to a gene: 4. The CDR3 is made up of 14 amino acids. The CDR3 protein is CASTWTGVTDTQYF. The CDR3 DNA reads as TGTGCCAGCACCTGGACAGGGGTCACAGATACGCAGTATTTT.

The V and J genes are TRBV7-9 and TRBJ2-7, with D perhaps matching TRBD1 (5 bases). Germline V gene sequence: CDR1 SEHNR, CDR2 FQNEAQ (reference sequence). The CDR3 has 13 amino acids. The V end was cut by 5 bases, the J end by 1 base, with 9 bases between. CDR3 residues: CASSIQESYEQYF. For the CDR3, the DNA is TGTGCCAGCAGCATACAGGAGTCCTACGAGCAGTACTTC. Full variable domain (remainder filled in from reference TRBV7-9 and TRBJ2-7): DTGVSQNPRHKITKRGQNVTFRCDPISEHNRLYWYRQTLGQGPEFLTYFQNEAQLEKSRLLSDRFSAERPKGSFSTLEIQRTEQGDSAMYLCASSIQESYEQYFGPGTRLTVT.

On this clone: Germline is not matched at one junction end, which may reflect a read error. V usage is TRBV6-5 and J usage is TRBJ2-7; D might be TRBD1 (6 bases). The germline V gene encodes CDR1 MNHEY and CDR2 SVGAGI. The CDR3 sequence is 15 residues long. The CDR3 sequence: CAGSVSRTGTYEQYF. DNA for the CDR3: TGTGCCGGCAGTGTCTCCCGAACAGGGACCTACGAGCAGTACTTC.

The J gene is TRBJ2-1, the V gene TRBV6-4; 9 bases agree with TRBD1. Germline CDR1 MRHNA, CDR2 SNTAGT. The CDR3 totals 14 residues. Germline trimming cut 2 bases from V and 8 bases from J; bases unmatched to any gene: 4. The CDR3 loop is CASSDAGQGDEQFF. In DNA form, the CDR3 reads TGTGCCAGCAGTGACGCGGGACAGGGAGATGAGCAGTTCTTC.

The V and J genes are TRBV10-3 and TRBJ1-1; no clear D gene. The germline gives CDR1 ENHRY, CDR2 SYGVKD. This CDR3 spans 13 amino acids. The V end was cut by 4 bases, the J end by 6 bases, with 12 bases between. CDR3 protein: CAISAAASPEAFF. DNA for the CDR3: TGTGCCATCAGTGCGGCCGCAAGCCCTGAAGCTTTCTTT.

The rearrangement uses TRBV6-5 and TRBJ1-5; 7 positions match TRBD1. This CDR3 is 16 amino acids long. Germline CDR1 reads MNHEY; CDR2 reads SVGAGI. V shed 4 bases and J 1 base; nucleotides not matched to a gene: 7. The CDR3 coding sequence is TGTGCCAGCAGTTCAGAGCACAGGGGAAGCAATCAGCCCCAGCATTTT. Encoded protein: CASSSEHRGSNQPQHF.

This clone was picked up one time. The genes are TRBV28 and TRBJ1-6; the D is unclear. V was trimmed by 2 bases and J by 10 bases, leaving 12 bases between them. The CDR3 contains 14 residues. Per germline, CDR1 MDHEN and CDR2 SYDVKM. The CDR3 loop is CASSLERENSPLHF. CDR3 coding DNA: TGTGCCAGCAGTTTAGAACGAGAGAACTCACCCCTCCACTTT.

The rearrangement links TRBV6-1 to TRBJ1-2, with 7 bases that match TRBD1. The junction had 8 bases not matched to a gene; V was cut back by 6 bases and J by 7 bases. The V gene's germline CDR1 is MNHNS and CDR2 SASEGT. This CDR3 has 13 amino acids. CDR3: CASRPDRVGGYTF. The CDR3 bases are TGTGCCAGCAGACCCGACAGGGTCGGTGGCTACACCTTC.